This record covers a single T cell receptor beta chain. Its specificity is not known. The read ends 3 residues early relative to the CDR3; the germline J gene fills the gap. The data belong to a study of T cell clonality in common variable immunodeficiency. Clones were sequenced by immunoSEQ multiplex PCR, and TCRdb holds only the in-frame ones, with some missing. The repertoire table contains 8,000 to 9,500 clones. Findings and caveats of the study: TCRbeta clonality was increased in CVID versus healthy controls. Patient heterogeneity in the CVID cohort limited correlations between repertoire features and clinical complications. CVID subjects shared fewer TCRbeta clones than healthy controls did. Common variable immunodeficiency TCR beta sequences reportedly had fewer deletions and N-nucleotide insertions.

The V gene's germline CDR1 is KGHSH and CDR2 LQKENI. Trimming shortened V by 0 bases and J by 7 bases, and 9 bases separated the two germline ends. The CDR3 is 13 amino acids. Caucasian heritage predominated among both patients and controls. The TCR comes from a human donor with common variable immunodeficiency. Specimen: peripheral blood mononuclear cells. The rearrangement joins TRBV18 to TRBJ1-2; the D is unclear. CDR3 amino acids: CASSPPGAVGYTF. Partial CDR3 DNA: TGTGCCAGCTCACCACCGGGCGCAGTTGGC.